Listed here are 26 T cell receptor beta chains from one sample, sequenced in a study of blood T cell repertoires in COVID-19. Data came from immunoSEQ multiplex PCR; TCRdb stores just in-frame clones and leaves some out. This table has approximately 210,000 clones, roughly nine tenths appearing once. The sample comprised peripheral blood. The receptor source for this set is a woman aged 70-85 years with acute or convalescent COVID-19.

The V gene is TRBV5-1, the J gene TRBJ2-7; D is possibly TRBD2 (5 bases). The ends were cut back, 1 base at V and 2 bases at J, with 28 bases in the middle. Germline V lookup: CDR1 SGHRS, CDR2 YFSETQ. The CDR3 runs 20 residues. The CDR3 here is CASSLNPTDLNGLATYEQYF. DNA for the CDR3: TGCGCCAGCAGCTTGAATCCAACCGACCTCAACGGACTCGCTACCTACGAGCAGTACTTC.

This clone was observed a single time. V and J are TRBV20-1 and TRBJ2-3; TRBD2 matches at 9 bases. The V gene end was trimmed by 3 bases and the J gene end by 3 bases; junction bases not matched to a gene: 4. This CDR3 region has 14 residues. Germline values: CDR1 DFQATT, CDR2 SNEGSKA (reference sequence). CDR3 DNA sequence: TGCAGTGCTAGTCGACTAGCGGAGACAGATACGCAGTATTTT. The encoded protein is CSASRLAETDTQYF.

The gene calls are TRBV10-3 and TRBJ2-3; TRBD2 might be the D (6 bases). In germline, CDR1 is ENHRY, CDR2 SYGVKD. V was cut by 6 bases and J by 6 bases, with 19 bases left in between. This CDR3 spans 15 amino acids. CDR3 amino acids: CAIRRDLTTADTQYF. CDR3 DNA: TGTGCCATCAGGCGGGACCTTACAACGGCGGATACGCAGTATTTT.

The chain links TRBV28 to TRBJ2-3, with D possibly matching TRBD2 (5 bases). Trimming removed 8 bases from V and 2 bases from J, with 14 bases in between. Germline V lookup: CDR1 MDHEN, CDR2 SYDVKM. The CDR3 covers 14 residues. The CDR3 nucleotides read TGTGCCAGCTCCATTACGGGGTTCACAGATACGCAGTATTTT. It encodes CASSITGFTDTQYF.

This clone has just one count. The chain is built from TRBV5-1 and TRBJ2-2, with TRBD2 identical over 10 bases. The germline V gene encodes CDR1 SGHRS and CDR2 YFSETQ. The ends lost 3 bases at V and 0 bases at J; junction bases unmatched: 11. The CDR3 sequence is 19 residues long. DNA of the CDR3: TGCGCCAGCAGCTCCAGGACCCTAGCGGGAGTTGCGAACACCGGGGAGCTGTTTTTT. Amino acid sequence: CASSSRTLAGVANTGELFF. Using reference TRBV5-1 and TRBJ2-2 for the parts outside the CDR3, the full variable domain is KAGVTQTPRYLIKTRGQQVTLSCSPISGHRSVSWYQQTPGQGLQFLFEYFSETQRNKGNFPGRFSGRQFSNSRSEMNVSTLELGDSALYLCASSSRTLAGVANTGELFFGEGSRLTVL.

V is TRBV11-3 and J is TRBJ2-7; 8 nucleotides line up with TRBD1. Germline CDR1 is SGHNT and CDR2 is YENEEA. V was pared by 1 base and J by 4 bases, with 6 bases of the junction left unmatched. The CDR3 consists of 15 residues. The CDR3 DNA is TGTGCCAGCAGCTTAGGTCAGGGGGCTACATACGAGCAGTACTTC. Its protein is CASSLGQGATYEQYF.

The gene calls are TRBV23-1 and TRBJ2-7, with TRBD1 matching 7 bases. TRBV23-1 is noted as an ORF with a role that remains uncertain. With V trimmed by 6 bases and J by 3 bases, 8 bases remained unmatched. The CDR3 totals 14 residues. This CDR3 reads CASSRPGQNYEQYF. CDR3 in DNA: TGCGCCAGCAGCAGACCGGGACAGAACTACGAGCAGTACTTC.

The chain couples TRBV5-1 to TRBJ1-2; a weak D match, TRBD1 (6 bases). CDR3 length equals 14 residues. Germline assignment: CDR1 SGHRS and CDR2 YFSETQ. V lost 2 bases and J 4 bases, leaving 12 bases between the germline ends. The CDR3: CASSFAGAAYGYTF. The DNA for the CDR3 is TGCGCCAGCAGCTTTGCGGGGGCCGCCTATGGCTACACCTTC.

The chain employs TRBV5-1 and TRBJ1-1, with 7 positions matching TRBD1. Per germline, CDR1 SGHRS and CDR2 YFSETQ. The CDR3 covers 14 residues. The junction had 7 bases not matched to a gene; V was cut back by 6 bases and J by 2 bases. The CDR3: CASIRGPANTEAFF. The CDR3 DNA sequence: TGCGCCAGCATTAGGGGGCCGGCCAACACTGAAGCTTTCTTT.

V and J are TRBV19 and TRBJ1-5, with D hard to call. V lost 3 bases and J lost 0, with 6 bases in between. Germline V gene lookup returns CDR1 LNHDA and CDR2 SQIVND (reference sequence). The CDR3 length is 14 residues. CDR3 nucleotides: TGTGCCAGTAGTATGACATCTAGCAATCAGCCCCAGCATTTT. It yields the protein CASSMTSSNQPQHF.

This chain joins TRBV7-9 and TRBJ2-3; the match to TRBD1 covers 8 bases. V lost 6 bases and J lost 3; bases outside the gene matches: 8. This CDR3 spans 15 amino acids. Germline V gene sequence: CDR1 SEHNR, CDR2 FQNEAQ (reference sequence). In DNA, the CDR3 is TGTGCCAGCAGTTTATCGACAGGGGCAACAGATACGCAGTATTTT. It encodes CASSLSTGATDTQYF. The full variable domain, its missing parts supplied by reference TRBV7-9 and TRBJ2-3, is DTGVSQNPRHKITKRGQNVTFRCDPISEHNRLYWYRQTLGQGPEFLTYFQNEAQLEKSRLLSDRFSAERPKGSFSTLEIQRTEQGDSAMYLCASSLSTGATDTQYFGPGTRLTVL.

This chain uses TRBV7-7 with TRBJ2-3; 8 positions match TRBD1. CDR1 is SSHAT and CDR2 is FNYEAQ in the germline V gene (reference sequence). The CDR3 is made up of 15 amino acids. V gave up 5 bases and J gave up 2 bases; unmatched junction bases: 6. DNA for the CDR3: TGTGCCAGCAGCCCTACAGGGGGTTACACAGATACGCAGTATTTT. This encodes CASSPTGGYTDTQYF. The whole variable domain, remainder taken from reference TRBV7-7 and TRBJ2-3, is GAGVSQSPRYKVTKRGQDVTLRCDPISSHATLYWYQQALGQGPEFLTYFNYEAQPDKSGLPSDRFSAERPEGSISTLTIQRTEQRDSAMYRCASSPTGGYTDTQYFGPGTRLTVL.

The rearrangement links TRBV11-3 to TRBJ2-7, with 7 bases that match TRBD1. The CDR3 has 12 residues. CDR1 and CDR2 (germline): SGHNT, YENEEA. Trimming took 3 bases from V and 5 from J; bases not matched to a gene: 1. The CDR3 DNA is TGTGCCAGCAGCTTTGACAGGGACGAGCAGTACTTC. Its protein is CASSFDRDEQYF.

This clone has just a few counts. The chain couples TRBV11-1 to TRBJ2-7, with 9 bases fitting TRBD1. Trimming cost V 5 bases and J 5 bases; bases outside gene matches: 1. This CDR3 contains 12 residues. Germline V gives CDR1 SGHAT, CDR2 FQDESV (reference sequence). The CDR3 loop is CASSRDRDEQYF. Here the CDR3 DNA reads TGTGCCAGCAGCCGGGACAGGGACGAGCAGTACTTC.

The chain couples TRBV5-1 to TRBJ2-1, with 8 positions matching TRBD2. The germline V gene encodes CDR1 SGHRS and CDR2 YFSETQ. The V segment lost 2 bases and the J segment 5 bases; nucleotides outside the gene matches: 12. The CDR3 runs to 17 residues. CDR3 residues: CASSFHQVLAGNNEQFF. In DNA form, the CDR3 reads TGCGCCAGCAGCTTCCACCAAGTCTTAGCGGGAAACAATGAGCAGTTCTTC.

This clone was counted a few times. The rearrangement links TRBV9 to TRBJ2-5; a weak D match, TRBD2 (5 bases). This CDR3 spans 16 amino acids. V was trimmed by 4 bases and J by 4 bases, leaving 20 bases between them. Germline V CDR1 and CDR2: SGDLS, YYNGEE. CDR3 sequence: CASSPRSGTALETQYF. The CDR3 DNA reads as TGTGCCAGCAGCCCCCGTTCGGGAACTGCGCTAGAGACCCAGTACTTC.

V gene TRBV27 combines with J gene TRBJ1-2, with 8 bases identical to TRBD1. Looked up from germline, CDR1 is MNHEY and CDR2 is SMNVEV (reference sequence). The trim removed 4 bases at V and 8 bases at J, leaving 6 bases unmatched. This CDR3 is 13 amino acids long. Written as DNA, the CDR3 is TGTGCCAGCAGTTGGACAGGGAGAGGCGGCTACACCTTC. It codes for CASSWTGRGGYTF.

This clone was recorded once. This chain uses TRBV10-2 with TRBJ1-2, with TRBD1 matching 10 bases. In germline, CDR1 is WSHSY, CDR2 SAAADI. Trimming took 6 bases from V and 4 from J; bases not matched to a gene: 5. The CDR3 consists of 14 residues. DNA of the CDR3: TGCGCCAGCAGACGGACAGGGGGGGTCTATGGCTACACCTTC. Translation: CASRRTGGVYGYTF.

CDR3 in DNA: TGTGCCAGCAGCCAAGGGGCGGACAGACAGTACTTC. Translated: CASSQGADRQYF. V gene TRBV3-1 (or the pseudogene TRBV3-2) combines with J gene TRBJ2-7; D perhaps matches TRBD1 (6 bases). Trimming removed 1 base at V and 10 bases at J, with 11 bases between. The CDR3 spans 12 residues. Germline-derived CDR1 and CDR2 are LGHDT and YNNKEL (reference sequence).

The chain is built from TRBV18 and TRBJ2-3; 7 nucleotides agree with TRBD1. The CDR3 consists of 14 residues. V lost 6 bases and J lost 2; bases outside the gene matches: 5. The germline gives CDR1 KGHSH, CDR2 LQKENI. The CDR3 coding sequence is TGTGCCAGCTCGAGGGACAGTCCCACAGATACGCAGTATTTT. Translation gives CASSRDSPTDTQYF.

This clone came up a few times. The J gene is TRBJ2-5, the V gene TRBV5-8, with TRBD1 matching over 11 bases. The CDR3 covers 14 residues. V lost 7 bases, J lost 5 bases, and 7 bases stayed unmatched. The germline gives CDR1 SGHTS, CDR2 YDEGEE. Here the CDR3 reads CASPGTGGWETQYF. In nucleotides, the CDR3 is TGTGCCAGCCCCGGGACAGGGGGATGGGAGACCCAGTACTTC.

The V call is TRBV5-1, the J call TRBJ2-2; 12 positions agree with TRBD2. Germline trimming cut 8 bases from V and 0 bases from J; bases unmatched to any gene: 5. Germline CDR1 SGHRS, CDR2 YFSETQ. CDR3 length equals 16 residues. In nucleotides, the CDR3 is TGCGCCAGTGGGGGACTAGCGGGTTCGAACACCGGGGAGCTGTTTTTT. It yields the protein CASGGLAGSNTGELFF.

This clone has more than one count but fewer than ten. The V call is TRBV9, the J call TRBJ2-1; 11 bases agree with TRBD2. CDR3 length: 16 amino acids. V shed 3 bases and J 4 bases; nucleotides not matched to a gene: 6. Germline V gives CDR1 SGDLS, CDR2 YYNGEE. CDR3 bases: TGTGCCAGCAGCGCTTATAGACTAGCGGGGTACAATGAGCAGTTCTTC. Amino acid sequence: CASSAYRLAGYNEQFF.

The J gene is TRBJ1-1, the V gene TRBV18; D is undetermined. The ends were cut back, 3 bases at V and 7 bases at J, with 12 bases in the middle. Germline assignment: CDR1 KGHSH and CDR2 LQKENI. CDR3 length: 13 residues. The CDR3 nucleotides read TGTGCCAGCTCACCGTCGGTCCGGGGTGAAGCTTTCTTT. This translates into CASSPSVRGEAFF.

V is TRBV6-5 and J is TRBJ2-1, with 9 bases lining up with TRBD2. Germline CDR1 is MNHEY and CDR2 is SVGAGI. The V gene end was trimmed by 1 base and the J gene end by 9 bases; junction bases not matched to a gene: 7. The CDR3 has 15 amino acids. In nucleotides, the CDR3 is TGTGCCAGCAGTTACTATGCGGGAGGGCCGAGTGAGCAGTTCTTC. Its protein product is CASSYYAGGPSEQFF.

This clone came up a few times. The rearrangement joins TRBV18 to TRBJ1-6, with D possibly matching TRBD1 (6 bases). V dropped 5 bases and J dropped 7 bases, with 9 bases sitting between them. The V gene's germline CDR1 is KGHSH and CDR2 LQKENI. The CDR3 contains 13 residues. The CDR3 sequence: CASSSGANSPLHF. In nucleotides, the CDR3 is TGTGCCAGCTCATCAGGGGCCAATTCACCCCTCCACTTT.